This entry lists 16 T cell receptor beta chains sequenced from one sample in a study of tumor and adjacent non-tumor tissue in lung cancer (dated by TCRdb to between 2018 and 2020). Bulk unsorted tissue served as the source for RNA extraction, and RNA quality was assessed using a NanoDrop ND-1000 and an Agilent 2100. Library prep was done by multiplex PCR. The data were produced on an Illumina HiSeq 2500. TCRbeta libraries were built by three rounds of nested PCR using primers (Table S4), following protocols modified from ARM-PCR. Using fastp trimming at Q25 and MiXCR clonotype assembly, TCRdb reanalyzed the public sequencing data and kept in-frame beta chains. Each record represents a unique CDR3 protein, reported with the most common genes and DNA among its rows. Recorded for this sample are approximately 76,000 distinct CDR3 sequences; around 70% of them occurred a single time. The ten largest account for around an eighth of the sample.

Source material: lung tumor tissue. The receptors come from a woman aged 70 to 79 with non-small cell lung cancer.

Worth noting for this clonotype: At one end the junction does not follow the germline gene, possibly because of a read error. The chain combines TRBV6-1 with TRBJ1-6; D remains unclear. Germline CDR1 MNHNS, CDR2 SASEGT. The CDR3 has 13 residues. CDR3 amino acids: CANSEAPNSPLQF. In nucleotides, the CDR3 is TGCGCCAACAGTGAAGCCCCGAATTCACCCCTCCAATTT.

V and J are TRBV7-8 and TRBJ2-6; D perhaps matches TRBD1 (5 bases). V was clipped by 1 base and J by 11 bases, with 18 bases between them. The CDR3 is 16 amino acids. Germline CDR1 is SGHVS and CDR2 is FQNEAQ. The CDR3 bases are TGTGCCAGCAGCTTAGAAGGCAGGGCTGGCGCCTACGTCCTGACTTTC. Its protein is CASSLEGRAGAYVLTF.

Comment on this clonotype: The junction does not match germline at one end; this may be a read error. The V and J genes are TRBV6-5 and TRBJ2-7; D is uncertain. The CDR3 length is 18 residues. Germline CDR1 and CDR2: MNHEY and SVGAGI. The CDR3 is CAGSQSVRRSKISYQQYF. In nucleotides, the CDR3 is TGTGCCGGCAGTCAGAGCGTAAGGCGCTCCAAGATCTCCTACCAGCAGTACTTC.

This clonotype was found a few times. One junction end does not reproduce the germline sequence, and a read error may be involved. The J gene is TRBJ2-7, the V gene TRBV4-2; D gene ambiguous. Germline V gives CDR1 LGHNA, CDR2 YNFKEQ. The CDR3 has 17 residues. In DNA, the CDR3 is TGTGCCAGCAGCCAAGATTTTCCAACATCAACCTCCTACGAGCTGTACTTT. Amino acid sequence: CASSQDFPTSTSYELYF.

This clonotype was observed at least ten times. The CDR3 sequence is CSARDHSNQPQHF. The CDR3 DNA follows: TGCAGTGCTAGAGACCATAGCAATCAGCCCCAGCATTTT. The chain carries TRBV20-1 and TRBJ1-5; D remains unclear. Germline CDR1 reads DFQATT; CDR2 reads SNEGSKA (reference sequence). The CDR3 is made up of 13 amino acids. V lost 0 bases, J lost 0 bases, and 3 bases lay in between.

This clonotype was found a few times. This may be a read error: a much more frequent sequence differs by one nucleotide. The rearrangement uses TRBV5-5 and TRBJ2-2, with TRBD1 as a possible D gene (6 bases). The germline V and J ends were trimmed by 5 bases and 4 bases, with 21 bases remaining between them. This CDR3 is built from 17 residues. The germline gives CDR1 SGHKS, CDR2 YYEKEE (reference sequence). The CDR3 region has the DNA TGTGCCAGCAGAGCCTATAGGGGGAATAGGAGCACCGGGGAGCTGTTTTTT. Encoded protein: CASRAYRGNRSTGELFF.

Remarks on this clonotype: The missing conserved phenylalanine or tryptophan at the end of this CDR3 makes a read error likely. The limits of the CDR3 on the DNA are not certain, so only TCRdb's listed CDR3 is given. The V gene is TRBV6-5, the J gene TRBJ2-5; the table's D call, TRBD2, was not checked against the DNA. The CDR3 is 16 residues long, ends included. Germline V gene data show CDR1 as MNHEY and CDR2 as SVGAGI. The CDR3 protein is CASSYSLGEGEETQYH.

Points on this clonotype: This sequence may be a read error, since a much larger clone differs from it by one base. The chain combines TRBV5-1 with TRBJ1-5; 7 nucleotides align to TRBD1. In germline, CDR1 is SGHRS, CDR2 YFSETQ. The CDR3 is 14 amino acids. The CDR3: CASSLGGTDQLQHF. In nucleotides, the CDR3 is TGCGCCAGCAGCTTGGGAGGGACAGATCAGCTCCAGCATTTT.

The CDR3 bases are TGCAGTGCCAAACCCCGGGACAGGGATGAAAAACTGTTTTTT. Encoded protein: CSAKPRDRDEKLFF. The chain joins TRBV20-1 to TRBJ1-4; 9 nucleotides match TRBD1. Germline V gives CDR1 DFQATT, CDR2 SNEGSKA (reference sequence). The CDR3 consists of 14 residues. J was trimmed by 6 bases and V by 6 bases; bases with no gene match: 8.

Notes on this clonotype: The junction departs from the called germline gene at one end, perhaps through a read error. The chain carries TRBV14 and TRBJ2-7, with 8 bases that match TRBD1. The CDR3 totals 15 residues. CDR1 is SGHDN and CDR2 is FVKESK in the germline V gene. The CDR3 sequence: CANSQEGRGRDEQYF. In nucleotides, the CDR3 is TGTGCCAACAGCCAAGAAGGCAGGGGGCGAGACGAACAGTACTTC.

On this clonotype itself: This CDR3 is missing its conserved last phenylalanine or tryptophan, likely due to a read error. The chain's CDR3 is CASCLSGLETQYL. The CDR3 DNA sequence: TGTGCCAGCTGCCTTTCAGGGCTGGAGACCCAGTACCTC. This chain uses TRBV11-3 with TRBJ2-5; D might be TRBD1 (5 bases). The V and J ends lost 8 bases and 5 bases respectively, with 15 bases between them. Germline CDR1 SGHNT, CDR2 YENEEA. There are 13 residues in the CDR3.

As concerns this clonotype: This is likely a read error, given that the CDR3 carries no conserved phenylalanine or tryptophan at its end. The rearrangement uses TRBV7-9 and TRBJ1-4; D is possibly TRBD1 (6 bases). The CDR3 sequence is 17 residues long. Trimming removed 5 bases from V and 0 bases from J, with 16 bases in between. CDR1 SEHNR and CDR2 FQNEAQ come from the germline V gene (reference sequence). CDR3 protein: CASSPKTGAATNEKLFL. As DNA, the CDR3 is TGTGCCAGCAGCCCGAAGACAGGCGCAGCAACTAATGAAAAACTGTTTCTT.

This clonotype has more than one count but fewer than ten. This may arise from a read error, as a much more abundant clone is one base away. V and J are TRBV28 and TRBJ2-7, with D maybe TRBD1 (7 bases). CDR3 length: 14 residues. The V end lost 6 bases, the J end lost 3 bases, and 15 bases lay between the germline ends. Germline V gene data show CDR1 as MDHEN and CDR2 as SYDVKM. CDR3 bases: TGTGCCAGCAGGGGGGGACAGTTCTTCTACGAGCAGTACTTC. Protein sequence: CASRGGQFFYEQYF.

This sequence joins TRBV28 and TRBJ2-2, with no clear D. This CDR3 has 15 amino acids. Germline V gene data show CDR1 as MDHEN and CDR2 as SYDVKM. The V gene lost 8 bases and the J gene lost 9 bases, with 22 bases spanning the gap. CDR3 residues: CASRGRTIWTRELFF. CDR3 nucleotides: TGTGCCAGCCGCGGCAGAACCATCTGGACCAGGGAGCTGTTTTTT.

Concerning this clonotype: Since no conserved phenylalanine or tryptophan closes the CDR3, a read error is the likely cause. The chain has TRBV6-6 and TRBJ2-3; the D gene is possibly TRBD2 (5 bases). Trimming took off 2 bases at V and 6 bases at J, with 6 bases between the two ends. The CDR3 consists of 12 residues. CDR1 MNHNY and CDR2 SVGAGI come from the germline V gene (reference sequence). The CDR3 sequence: CASSYRRDTQYI. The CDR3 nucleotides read TGTGCCAGCAGTTACCGGAGGGATACGCAGTATATT.

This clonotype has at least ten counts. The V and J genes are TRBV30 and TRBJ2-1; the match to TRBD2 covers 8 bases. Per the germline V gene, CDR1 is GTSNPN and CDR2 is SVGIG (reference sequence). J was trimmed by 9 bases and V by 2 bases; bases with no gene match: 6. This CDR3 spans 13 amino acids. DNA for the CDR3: TGTGCCTGGAGTCCGCACGGGGGGGCTGAGCAGTTCTTC. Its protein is CAWSPHGGAEQFF.